The clone carrying this TCR beta chain has more than one count but fewer than ten. Its cognate antigen is unknown. Primed by a sample-barcoded 5' primer and a J-beta primer mix, a second PCR proceeded for roughly 7 to 12 cycles. Each CDR3 protein is one row after TCRdb ran MiXCR on the 5' RACE reads. This sample has 720,000 or so distinct CDR3 sequences, with approximately 40% found just once. These data come from a study of blood T cells in healthy people across ages. Study as a whole: Capturing about one barcoded beta molecule per two T cells was achieved by template switching. Overall study findings and caveats: The study found more naive CD4+ cells and higher diversity in long-lived than aged donors. The donors' CMV status was not determined, possibly confounding changes in expanded clonotypes.

Isolation per sample recovered at least 6.5 million PBMCs. This TCR was sampled from a man of 80 years or more in good health. The material sequenced was blood.

The CDR3 nucleotides read TGCGCCAGCAGCCACTTCGACAGTACCCCGTGGGAGCAGTACTTC. It yields the protein CASSHFDSTPWEQYF. The V gene is TRBV4-1, the J gene TRBJ2-5, with D perhaps assigned TRBD1 or TRBD2 (5 bases each). This CDR3 is 15 amino acids long. Trimming removed 3 bases from V and 11 bases from J, with 22 bases in between. The germline V gene has CDR1 MGHRA and CDR2 YSYEKL.